A selection of T cell receptor beta chains follows, all from one sample in a study of T cell responses to AZD1222 COVID-19 vaccine. Sequencing used immunoSEQ multiplex PCR; TCRdb keeps in-frame clones, though not all of them. Counted here are over 100,000 clones, approximately 90% occurring once; the ten biggest clones make up about 2.4%. This material consisted of peripheral blood, taken on day 0 of AZD1222 vaccination. These receptors originate from an adult in good health. Both conserved end residues are part of each CDR3. The D gene is left open where the match is weak. Rows may omit the clone size; those that give it use once, few, many or a size class.

j_call: TRBJ2-7
v_call: TRBV5-1
d_call: TRBD2
clone_size: .
cdr3_nt: TGCGCCAGCAGCTTGGCGGGACTAGTGCCAAGTCCGAGCTCCTACGAGCAGTACTTC
cdr3_aa: CASSLAGLVPSPSSYEQYF

j_call: TRBJ1-1
v_call: TRBV7-9
d_call: .
clone_size: .
cdr3_nt: TGTGCCAGCAGCTTAGAAGGTGGGTGGCTGAACACTGAAGCTTTCTTT
cdr3_aa: CASSLEGGWLNTEAFF

j_call: TRBJ1-5
v_call: TRBV30
d_call: .
clone_size: .
cdr3_nt: TGTGCCTGGAGTCACGGGGCGAATCAGCCCCAGCATTTT
cdr3_aa: CAWSHGANQPQHF

j_call: TRBJ1-1
v_call: TRBV19
d_call: .
clone_size: once
cdr3_nt: TGTGCCAGTCTGGGGCGCAAGGCCAGTGAGGACACTGAAGCTTTCTTT
cdr3_aa: CASLGRKASEDTEAFF

j_call: TRBJ2-3
v_call: TRBV28
d_call: TRBD2
clone_size: .
cdr3_nt: TGTGCCAGCAGTCCCCCGGGACTAGCGGTAACAGATACGCAGTATTTT
cdr3_aa: CASSPPGLAVTDTQYF

j_call: TRBJ2-5
v_call: TRBV10-2
d_call: TRBD2
clone_size: .
cdr3_nt: TGCGCCAGCAGTGAATTTGGGACTAGCGGGACCCAAGAGACCCAGTACTTC
cdr3_aa: CASSEFGTSGTQETQYF

j_call: TRBJ2-7
v_call: TRBV29-1
d_call: TRBD2
clone_size: .
cdr3_nt: TGCAGCGCTGGGGAGCGGGGGTCCTACGAGCAGTACTTC
cdr3_aa: CSAGERGSYEQYF

j_call: TRBJ2-4
v_call: TRBV24-1
d_call: .
clone_size: .
cdr3_nt: TGTGCCACCAGTGATGGACAGCCTGTGACCAAAAACATTCAGTACTTC
cdr3_aa: CATSDGQPVTKNIQYF

j_call: TRBJ2-2
v_call: TRBV11-1
d_call: .
clone_size: once
cdr3_nt: TGTGCCAGCAGCTTAGCGGACCTCGACACCGGGGAGCTGTTTTTT
cdr3_aa: CASSLADLDTGELFF

j_call: TRBJ1-1
v_call: TRBV4-1
d_call: .
clone_size: .
cdr3_nt: TGCGCCAGCAGCCAAGTAGAAGTCGGGTACACTGAAGCTTTCTTT
cdr3_aa: CASSQVEVGYTEAFF

j_call: TRBJ1-2
v_call: TRBV28
d_call: .
clone_size: .
cdr3_nt: TGTGCCAGCAGCCACACCGGACAGTTAGCTAACTATGGCTACACCTTC
cdr3_aa: CASSHTGQLANYGYTF

j_call: TRBJ2-7
v_call: TRBV5-1
d_call: .
clone_size: once
cdr3_nt: TGCGCCAGCAGCTTGACCAGGTGGTCCGAGCAGTACTTC
cdr3_aa: CASSLTRWSEQYF

j_call: TRBJ2-3
v_call: TRBV24-1
d_call: TRBD1
clone_size: .
cdr3_nt: TGTGCCACCAGTGAGAGAGGACAGGGGGCGAGGACAGATACGCAGTATTTT
cdr3_aa: CATSERGQGARTDTQYF

j_call: TRBJ1-1
v_call: TRBV5-1
d_call: .
clone_size: few
cdr3_nt: TGCGCCAGCAGCTTGGAGGGTTTTACCACTGAAGCTTTCTTT
cdr3_aa: CASSLEGFTTEAFF

j_call: TRBJ1-6
v_call: TRBV12-3/TRBV12-4
d_call: .
clone_size: .
cdr3_nt: TGTGCCAGCAGTTTGAATGGAAATTCACCCCTCCACTTT
cdr3_aa: CASSLNGNSPLHF

j_call: TRBJ2-3
v_call: TRBV14
d_call: .
clone_size: .
cdr3_nt: TGTGCCAGCAGCCAAGATACAGGGTACACAGATACGCAGTATTTT
cdr3_aa: CASSQDTGYTDTQYF

j_call: TRBJ1-2
v_call: TRBV5-4
d_call: .
clone_size: .
cdr3_nt: TGTGCCAGCAGCTTGGCGGGACGCGTCTATGGCTACACCTTC
cdr3_aa: CASSLAGRVYGYTF

j_call: TRBJ2-7
v_call: TRBV30
d_call: .
clone_size: once
cdr3_nt: TGTGCCTGCCGGCGAGCCTACGAGCAGTACTTC
cdr3_aa: CACRRAYEQYF

j_call: TRBJ1-1
v_call: TRBV6-5
d_call: .
clone_size: .
cdr3_nt: TGTGCCAGCAGTTACCCGGGTACGGTTGAAGCTTTCTTT
cdr3_aa: CASSYPGTVEAFF

j_call: TRBJ2-1
v_call: TRBV14
d_call: .
clone_size: .
cdr3_nt: TGTGCCAGCAGCCAAGGCAGTGGGCAGGGCCTCGTTAATGAGCAGTTCTTC
cdr3_aa: CASSQGSGQGLVNEQFF

j_call: TRBJ2-7
v_call: TRBV19
d_call: TRBD1
clone_size: .
cdr3_nt: TGTGCCAGTAACGGACAGGTGCCCTCCTACGAGCAGTACTTC
cdr3_aa: CASNGQVPSYEQYF

j_call: TRBJ2-1
v_call: TRBV3-1/TRBV3-2
d_call: TRBD2
clone_size: .
cdr3_nt: TGTGCCAGCAGCCCTACTAAGCTAGCGGGAGGGTTGGATGAGCAGTTCTTC
cdr3_aa: CASSPTKLAGGLDEQFF

j_call: TRBJ2-3
v_call: TRBV7-2
d_call: TRBD2
clone_size: .
cdr3_nt: TGTGCCAGCAGCTTCAAGGCGGGAGGATTAGATACGCAGTATTTT
cdr3_aa: CASSFKAGGLDTQYF

j_call: TRBJ2-7
v_call: TRBV9
d_call: TRBD2
clone_size: .
cdr3_nt: TGTGCCAGCAGCCGTGGGGGGACTAACTACGAGCAGTACTTC
cdr3_aa: CASSRGGTNYEQYF

j_call: TRBJ2-7
v_call: TRBV30
d_call: .
clone_size: .
cdr3_nt: TGTGCCTGGAGTCAGGTAGCGAGGTCCTACGAGCAGTACTTC
cdr3_aa: CAWSQVARSYEQYF

j_call: TRBJ2-5
v_call: TRBV3-1/TRBV3-2
d_call: TRBD2
clone_size: .
cdr3_nt: TGTGCCAGCAGCCTGCTGGGCGGGAGGGCCTCAAAGACCCAGTACTTC
cdr3_aa: CASSLLGGRASKTQYF

j_call: TRBJ2-2
v_call: TRBV7-8
d_call: .
clone_size: once
cdr3_nt: TGTGCCAGCAGCTCGACAGGGAGGACCGGGGAGCTGTTTTTT
cdr3_aa: CASSSTGRTGELFF

j_call: TRBJ1-6
v_call: TRBV4-1
d_call: .
clone_size: .
cdr3_nt: TGCCCCCCCCGCCCCCTGGGGGGACCTAACTATAATTCACCCCTCCACTTT
cdr3_aa: CPPRPLGGPNYNSPLHF

j_call: TRBJ2-1
v_call: TRBV10-1
d_call: .
clone_size: .
cdr3_nt: TGCGCCAGCAGTGATACAGGGGAGGTCAATGAGCAGTTCTTC
cdr3_aa: CASSDTGEVNEQFF

j_call: TRBJ1-3
v_call: TRBV5-1
d_call: .
clone_size: .
cdr3_nt: TGCGCCAGCAGCTTGGAGGGATCGGGAAACACCATATATTTT
cdr3_aa: CASSLEGSGNTIYF

j_call: TRBJ2-1
v_call: TRBV24-1
d_call: .
clone_size: .
cdr3_nt: TGTGCCACCAGTGAGGGGGGTTATAGGGATGAGCAGTTCTTC
cdr3_aa: CATSEGGYRDEQFF

j_call: TRBJ1-4
v_call: TRBV4-1
d_call: TRBD1
clone_size: once
cdr3_nt: TGCGCCAGCAGCCAAGGGGGACAGGGGGCGATTAATGAAAAACTGTTTTTT
cdr3_aa: CASSQGGQGAINEKLFF

j_call: TRBJ1-5
v_call: TRBV4-1
d_call: .
clone_size: once
cdr3_nt: TGCGCCAGCAGCCAAGACCGGGACCTGGTGTATCAGCCCCAGCATTTT
cdr3_aa: CASSQDRDLVYQPQHF

j_call: TRBJ2-5
v_call: TRBV23-1
d_call: .
clone_size: .
cdr3_nt: TGCGCCAGCCGGTACGGGAAAGAGACCCAGTACTTC
cdr3_aa: CASRYGKETQYF

j_call: TRBJ2-5
v_call: TRBV7-7
d_call: TRBD2
clone_size: .
cdr3_nt: TGTGCTAGCAGCGACGCAGCGGGAGTTCAAGAGACCCAGTACTTC
cdr3_aa: CASSDAAGVQETQYF

j_call: TRBJ2-1
v_call: TRBV5-1
d_call: TRBD1
clone_size: .
cdr3_nt: TGCGCCACTTCGGACAGGGGTGGTAATGAGCAGTTCTTC
cdr3_aa: CATSDRGGNEQFF

j_call: TRBJ2-3
v_call: TRBV19
d_call: .
clone_size: few
cdr3_nt: TGTGCCAGTAGTATGGAGAGCAGTCGTGGGGCACCTGCGCACACAGATACGCAGTATTTT
cdr3_aa: CASSMESSRGAPAHTDTQYF

j_call: TRBJ1-1
v_call: TRBV29-1
d_call: .
clone_size: .
cdr3_nt: TGCAGCGTTGATGGGGGGGGAAGGGATGAAGCTTTCTTT
cdr3_aa: CSVDGGGRDEAFF

j_call: TRBJ1-5
v_call: TRBV11-2
d_call: .
clone_size: .
cdr3_nt: TGTGCCAGCAGCTTAGAGGGGCGGAGCAATCAGCCCCAGCATTTT
cdr3_aa: CASSLEGRSNQPQHF

j_call: TRBJ2-1
v_call: TRBV28
d_call: TRBD2
clone_size: .
cdr3_nt: TGTGCCAGCAGGGGAGCGGGAGGGGTCTACAATGAGCAGTTCTTC
cdr3_aa: CASRGAGGVYNEQFF

j_call: TRBJ2-7
v_call: TRBV11-3
d_call: .
clone_size: .
cdr3_nt: TGTGCCAGCAGTCTCACTGGGGGGAAGCAGTACTTC
cdr3_aa: CASSLTGGKQYF

j_call: TRBJ1-1
v_call: TRBV18
d_call: .
clone_size: once
cdr3_nt: TGTGCCAGCTCCAACCCCCGGGCGCGGGACCAAGCTTTCTTT
cdr3_aa: CASSNPRARDQAFF

j_call: TRBJ2-3
v_call: TRBV2
d_call: .
clone_size: .
cdr3_nt: TGTGCCAGCGGGGGCTCGGTTCAAGATACGCAGTATTTT
cdr3_aa: CASGGSVQDTQYF